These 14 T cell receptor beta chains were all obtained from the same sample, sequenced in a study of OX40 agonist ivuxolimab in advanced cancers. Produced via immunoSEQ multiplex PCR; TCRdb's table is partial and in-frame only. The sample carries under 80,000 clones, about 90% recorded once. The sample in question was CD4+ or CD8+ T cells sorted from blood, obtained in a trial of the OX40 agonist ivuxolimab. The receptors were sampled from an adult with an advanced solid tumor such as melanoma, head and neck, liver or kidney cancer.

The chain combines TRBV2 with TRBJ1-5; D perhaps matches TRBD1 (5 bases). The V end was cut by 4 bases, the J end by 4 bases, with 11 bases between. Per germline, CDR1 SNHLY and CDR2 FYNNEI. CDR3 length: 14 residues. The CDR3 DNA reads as TGTGCCAGCAGTGGCGTCGACAGAAATCAGCCCCAGCATTTT. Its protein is CASSGVDRNQPQHF.

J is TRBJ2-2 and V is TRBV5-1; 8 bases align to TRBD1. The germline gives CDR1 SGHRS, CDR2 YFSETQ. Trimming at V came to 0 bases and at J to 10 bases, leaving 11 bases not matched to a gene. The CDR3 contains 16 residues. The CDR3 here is CASSLAGTGGWEELFF. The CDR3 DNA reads TGCGCCAGCAGCTTGGCCGGGACAGGCGGGTGGGAGGAGCTGTTTTTT. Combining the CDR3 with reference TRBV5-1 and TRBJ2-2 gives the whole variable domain KAGVTQTPRYLIKTRGQQVTLSCSPISGHRSVSWYQQTPGQGLQFLFEYFSETQRNKGNFPGRFSGRQFSNSRSEMNVSTLELGDSALYLCASSLAGTGGWEELFFGEGSRLTVL.

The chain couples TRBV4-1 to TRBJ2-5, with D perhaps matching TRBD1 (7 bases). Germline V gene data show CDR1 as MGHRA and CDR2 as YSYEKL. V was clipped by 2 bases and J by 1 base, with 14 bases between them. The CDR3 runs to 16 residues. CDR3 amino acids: CASSQPRGTAQETQYF. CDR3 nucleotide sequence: TGCGCCAGCAGCCAACCCCGCGGGACAGCCCAAGAGACCCAGTACTTC.

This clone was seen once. The DNA for the CDR3 is TGCGCCAGCAGCTCCCGGACAGGGGATGGCAAAAACATTCAGTACTTC. Protein product: CASSSRTGDGKNIQYF. This chain links TRBV5-1 with TRBJ2-4; 9 nucleotides agree with TRBD1. The CDR3 covers 16 residues. With V trimmed by 3 bases and J by 3 bases, 7 bases remained unmatched. In germline, CDR1 is SGHRS, CDR2 YFSETQ.

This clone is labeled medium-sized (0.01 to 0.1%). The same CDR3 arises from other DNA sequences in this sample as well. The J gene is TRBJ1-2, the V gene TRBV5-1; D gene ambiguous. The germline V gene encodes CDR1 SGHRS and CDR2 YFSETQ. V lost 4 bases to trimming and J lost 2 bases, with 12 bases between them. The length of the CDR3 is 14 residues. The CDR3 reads CASSLETPNYGYTF. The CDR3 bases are TGCGCCAGCAGCCTTGAGACACCCAACTATGGCTACACCTTC.

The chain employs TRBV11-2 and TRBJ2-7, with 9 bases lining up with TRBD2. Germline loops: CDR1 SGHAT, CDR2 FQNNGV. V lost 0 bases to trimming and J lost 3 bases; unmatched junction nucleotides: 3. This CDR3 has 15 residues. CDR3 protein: CASSLEGTSIYEQYF. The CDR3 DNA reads TGTGCCAGCAGCTTAGAGGGGACTAGCATCTACGAGCAGTACTTC.

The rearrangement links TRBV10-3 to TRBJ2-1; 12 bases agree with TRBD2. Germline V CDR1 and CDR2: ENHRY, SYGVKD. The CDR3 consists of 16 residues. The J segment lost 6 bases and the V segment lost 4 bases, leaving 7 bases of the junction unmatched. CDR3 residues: CAISAGLAGMSNEQFF. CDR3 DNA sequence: TGTGCCATCAGTGCAGGACTAGCGGGAATGAGCAATGAGCAGTTCTTC.

The CDR3 region is CASSLGTGAEAFF. The CDR3 DNA sequence: TGTGCCAGCAGCTTAGGGACAGGGGCTGAAGCTTTCTTT. The chain is built from TRBV11-2 and TRBJ1-1; 9 nucleotides line up with TRBD1. With V trimmed by 1 base and J by 6 bases, 0 bases remained unmatched. The CDR3 totals 13 residues. Germline V CDR1 and CDR2: SGHAT, FQNNGV.

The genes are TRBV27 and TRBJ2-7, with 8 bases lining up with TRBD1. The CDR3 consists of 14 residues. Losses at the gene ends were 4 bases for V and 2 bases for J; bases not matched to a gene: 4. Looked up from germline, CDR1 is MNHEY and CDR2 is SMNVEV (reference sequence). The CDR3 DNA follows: TGTGCCAGCAGTTGGGACAGGACCGCCTACGAGCAGTACTTC. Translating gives CASSWDRTAYEQYF.

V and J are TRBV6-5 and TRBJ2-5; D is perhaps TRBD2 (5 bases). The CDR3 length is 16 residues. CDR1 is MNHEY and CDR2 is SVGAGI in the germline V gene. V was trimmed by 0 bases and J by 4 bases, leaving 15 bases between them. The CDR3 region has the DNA TGTGCCAGCAGTTACTCGATTTCGGGGATACGAGAGACCCAGTACTTC. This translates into CASSYSISGIRETQYF.

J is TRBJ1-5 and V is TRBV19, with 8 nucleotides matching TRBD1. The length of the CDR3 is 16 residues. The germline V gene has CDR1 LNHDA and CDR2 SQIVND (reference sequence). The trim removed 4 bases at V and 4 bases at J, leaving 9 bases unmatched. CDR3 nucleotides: TGTGCCAGTAGTACCGGGACAGGATGGGGTAATCAGCCCCAGCATTTT. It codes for CASSTGTGWGNQPQHF.

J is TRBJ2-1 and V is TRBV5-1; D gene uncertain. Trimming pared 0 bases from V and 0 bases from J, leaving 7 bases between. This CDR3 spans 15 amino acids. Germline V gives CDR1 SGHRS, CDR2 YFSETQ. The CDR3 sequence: CASSLVPNSYNEQFF. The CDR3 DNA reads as TGCGCCAGCAGCTTGGTGCCAAACTCCTACAATGAGCAGTTCTTC.

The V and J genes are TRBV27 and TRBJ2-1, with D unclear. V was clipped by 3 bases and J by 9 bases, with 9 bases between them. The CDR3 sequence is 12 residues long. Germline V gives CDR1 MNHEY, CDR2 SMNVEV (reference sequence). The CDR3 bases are TGTGCCAGCAGTTTTCCAGGTGGTGAGCAGTTCTTC. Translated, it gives CASSFPGGEQFF.

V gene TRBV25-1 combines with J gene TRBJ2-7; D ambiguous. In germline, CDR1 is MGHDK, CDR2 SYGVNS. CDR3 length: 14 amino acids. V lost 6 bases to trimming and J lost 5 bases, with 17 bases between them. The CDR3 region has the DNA TGTGCCAGCAGAACGGAGATATCTGGCCACGAGCAGTACTTC. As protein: CASRTEISGHEQYF.